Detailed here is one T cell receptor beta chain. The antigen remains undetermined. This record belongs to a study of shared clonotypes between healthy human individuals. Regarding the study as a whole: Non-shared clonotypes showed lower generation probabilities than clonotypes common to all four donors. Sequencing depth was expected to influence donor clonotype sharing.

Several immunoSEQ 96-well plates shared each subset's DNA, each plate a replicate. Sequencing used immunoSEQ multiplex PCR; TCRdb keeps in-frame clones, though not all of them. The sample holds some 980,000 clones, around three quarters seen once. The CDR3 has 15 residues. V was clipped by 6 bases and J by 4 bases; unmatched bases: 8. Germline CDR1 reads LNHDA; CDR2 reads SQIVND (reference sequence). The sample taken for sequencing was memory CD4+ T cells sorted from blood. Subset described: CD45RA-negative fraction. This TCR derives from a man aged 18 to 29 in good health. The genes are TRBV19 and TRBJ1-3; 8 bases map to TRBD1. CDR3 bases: TGTGCCAGTAGGACGACAGGGGAACTCGGAAACACCATATATTTT. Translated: CASRTTGELGNTIYF.